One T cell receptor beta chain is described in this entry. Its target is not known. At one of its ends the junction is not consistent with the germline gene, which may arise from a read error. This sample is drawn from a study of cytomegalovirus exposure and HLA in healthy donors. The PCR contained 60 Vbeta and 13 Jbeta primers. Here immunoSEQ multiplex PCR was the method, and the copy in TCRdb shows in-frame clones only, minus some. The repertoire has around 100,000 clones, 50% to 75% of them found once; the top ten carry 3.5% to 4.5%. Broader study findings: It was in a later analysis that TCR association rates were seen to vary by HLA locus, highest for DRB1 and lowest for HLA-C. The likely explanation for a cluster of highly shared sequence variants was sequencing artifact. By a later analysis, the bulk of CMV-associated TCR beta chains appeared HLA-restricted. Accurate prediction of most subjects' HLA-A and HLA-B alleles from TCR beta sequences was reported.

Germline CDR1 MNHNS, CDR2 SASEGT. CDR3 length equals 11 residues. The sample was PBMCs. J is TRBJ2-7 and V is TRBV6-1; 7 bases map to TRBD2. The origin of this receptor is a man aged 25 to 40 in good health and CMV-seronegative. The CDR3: CATMGGRTSDF. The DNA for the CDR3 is TGTGCCACCATGGGCGGGAGAACGTCCGACTTC.